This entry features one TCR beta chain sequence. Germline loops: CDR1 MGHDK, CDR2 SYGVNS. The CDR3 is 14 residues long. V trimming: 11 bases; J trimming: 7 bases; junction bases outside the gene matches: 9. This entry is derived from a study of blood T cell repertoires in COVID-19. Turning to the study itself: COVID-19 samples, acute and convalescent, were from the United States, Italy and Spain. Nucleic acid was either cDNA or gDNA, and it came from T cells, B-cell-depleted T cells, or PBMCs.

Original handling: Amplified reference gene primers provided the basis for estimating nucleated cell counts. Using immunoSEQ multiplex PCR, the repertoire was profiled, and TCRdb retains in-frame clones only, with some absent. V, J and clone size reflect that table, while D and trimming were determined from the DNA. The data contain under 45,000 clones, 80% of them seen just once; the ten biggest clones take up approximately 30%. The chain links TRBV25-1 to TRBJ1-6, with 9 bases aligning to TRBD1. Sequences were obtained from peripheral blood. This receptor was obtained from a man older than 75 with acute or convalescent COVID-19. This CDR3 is CAAGTGSVNSPLHF. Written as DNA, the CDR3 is TGTGCCGCCGGGACAGGGAGTGTGAATTCACCCCTCCACTTT.